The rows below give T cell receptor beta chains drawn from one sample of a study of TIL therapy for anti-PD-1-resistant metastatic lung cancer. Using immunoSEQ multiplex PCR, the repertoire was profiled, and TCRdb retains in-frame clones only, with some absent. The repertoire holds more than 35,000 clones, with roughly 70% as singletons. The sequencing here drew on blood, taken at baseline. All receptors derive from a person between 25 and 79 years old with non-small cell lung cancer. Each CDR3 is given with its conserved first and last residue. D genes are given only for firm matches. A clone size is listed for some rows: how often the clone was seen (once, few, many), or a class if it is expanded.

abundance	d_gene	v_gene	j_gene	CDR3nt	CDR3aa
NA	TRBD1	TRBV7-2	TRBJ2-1	TGTGCCAGCAGCTTATCCCTCGGGACAGGGGGTAATGAGCAGTTCTTC	CASSLSLGTGGNEQFF
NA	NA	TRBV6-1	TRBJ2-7	TGTGCCAGCAGTGCAGCCCCCGGGACGGTCTTCTACGAGCAGTACTTC	CASSAAPGTVFYEQYF
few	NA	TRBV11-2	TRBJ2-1	TGTGCCAGCAGCTTAGACGGGGGGCTGTACAATGAGCAGTTCTTC	CASSLDGGLYNEQFF
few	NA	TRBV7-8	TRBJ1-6	TGTGCCAGCAGCCCGTTTAGGGCCCATTCACCCCTCCACTTT	CASSPFRAHSPLHF
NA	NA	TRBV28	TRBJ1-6	TGTGCCAGCAGTTCATTGGATGAGAATTCACCCCTCCACTTT	CASSSLDENSPLHF
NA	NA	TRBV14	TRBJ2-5	TGTGCCAGCAGCCAAGATTCGGGCAGGGTGTGGACCCAGTACTTC	CASSQDSGRVWTQYF
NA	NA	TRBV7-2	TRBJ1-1	TGTGCCAGCAGCTTAGCTCGGGGGAACACTGAAGCTTTCTTT	CASSLARGNTEAFF
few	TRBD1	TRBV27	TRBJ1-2	TGTGCCAGCAGTATCCTAATGGGACAGGAGAGGAGCTACACCTTC	CASSILMGQERSYTF
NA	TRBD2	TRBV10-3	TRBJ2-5	TGTGCCATCGCTAGCGGGAGGGGGGAGACCCAGTACTTC	CAIASGRGETQYF
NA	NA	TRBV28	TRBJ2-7	TGTGCCAGCAGTTTAAGAAGCAGGGGGAGGTACGAGCAGTACTTC	CASSLRSRGRYEQYF
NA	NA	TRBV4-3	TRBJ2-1	TGCGCCAGCAGCCAAGTGAGGACTCTTGAGCAGTTCTTC	CASSQVRTLEQFF
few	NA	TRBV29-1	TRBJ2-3	TGCAGCGTCTCTGGACAGCTCCACACAGATACGCAGTATTTT	CSVSGQLHTDTQYF
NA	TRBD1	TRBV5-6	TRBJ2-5	TGTGCCAGCAGCGGAGGGACAGGGGGTTGGGAGACCCAGTACTTC	CASSGGTGGWETQYF
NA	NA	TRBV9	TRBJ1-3	TGTGCCAGCAGCCCACGGATCTCTGGAAACACCATATATTTT	CASSPRISGNTIYF
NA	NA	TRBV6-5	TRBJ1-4	TGTGCCAGCAGAACGGGTGAAAAACTGTTTTTT	CASRTGEKLFF
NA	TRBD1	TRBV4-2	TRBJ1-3	TGTGCCAGCAGCCCCTCCCGGACAGGTGGAAACACCATATATTTT	CASSPSRTGGNTIYF
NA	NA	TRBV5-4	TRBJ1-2	TGTGCCAGCACCTACCGGCCCGTGGGAGGCTACACCTTC	CASTYRPVGGYTF
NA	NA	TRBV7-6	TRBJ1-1	TGTGCCAGCAGGTCAGGGTCGAACACTGAAGCTTTCTTT	CASRSGSNTEAFF
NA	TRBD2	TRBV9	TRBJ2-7	TGTGCCAGCAGCGAAGGGACTAGCGGGGGGCCTTCCTACGAGCAGTACTTC	CASSEGTSGGPSYEQYF
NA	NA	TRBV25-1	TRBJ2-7	TGTGCCAGCAGTGGGCCCCCCGGCTCCGTTTACGAGCAGTACTTC	CASSGPPGSVYEQYF
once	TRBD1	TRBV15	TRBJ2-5	TGTGCCACCAGCAGAGATTACCGACCCCCGGGGACAGGGGAGAAAGAGACCCAGTACTTC	CATSRDYRPPGTGEKETQYF
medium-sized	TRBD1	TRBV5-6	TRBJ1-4	TGTGCCAGCAGAGGGACAGCTGCAACTAATGAAAAACTGTTTTTT	CASRGTAATNEKLFF
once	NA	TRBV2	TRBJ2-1	TGTGCCAGCAGGATACCAGACGGGCAGGGGCCCGGCAATGAGCAGTTCTTC	CASRIPDGQGPGNEQFF
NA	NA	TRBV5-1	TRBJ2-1	TGCGCCAGCCGAGAAATCAATGAGCAGTTCTTC	CASREINEQFF
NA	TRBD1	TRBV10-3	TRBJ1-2	TGTGCCATCAGTGCGCGAAGTGCAGACGTACCAGACAGGGCTAACTATGGCTACACCTTC	CAISARSADVPDRANYGYTF
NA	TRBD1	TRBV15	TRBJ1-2	TGTGCCACCTTACAGGGGGCGGAAGGCTACACCTTC	CATLQGAEGYTF
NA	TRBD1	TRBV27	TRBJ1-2	TGTGCCAGCAGTCCCGAAAGGGGGCTACATCGGGGCTACACCTTC	CASSPERGLHRGYTF
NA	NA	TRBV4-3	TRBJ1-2	TGCGCCAGCAGCCAAGAGCAGAGGGGCCCTAACTATGGCTACACCTTC	CASSQEQRGPNYGYTF
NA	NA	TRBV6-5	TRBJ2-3	TGTGCCAGCGGTAGGGCAGTGAGCACAGATACGCAGTATTTT	CASGRAVSTDTQYF
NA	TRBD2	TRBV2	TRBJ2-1	TGTGCCAGCAGTGCGACTAGCGGGGGGGTCAATGAGCAGTTCTTC	CASSATSGGVNEQFF
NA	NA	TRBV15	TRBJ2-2	TGTGCCACCACCCCGATCGACCTGAACACCGGGGAGCTGTTTTTT	CATTPIDLNTGELFF
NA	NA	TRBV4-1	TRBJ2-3	TGCGCCAGCAGCCTAGCTAGCCTGAGCACAGATACGCAGTATTTT	CASSLASLSTDTQYF
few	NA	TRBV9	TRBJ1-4	TGTGCCAGCAGCGACCGGGAGACCCTACAGCCGGGTGAAAAACTGTTTTTT	CASSDRETLQPGEKLFF
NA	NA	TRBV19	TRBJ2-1	TGTGCCAGTACCGGGGGACCTTACAATGAGCAGTTCTTC	CASTGGPYNEQFF
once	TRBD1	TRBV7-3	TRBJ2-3	TGTGCCAGCAGCTTGGGACAGGGGGCGCGGGATACGCAGTATTTT	CASSLGQGARDTQYF
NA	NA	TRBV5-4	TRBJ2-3	TGTGCCAGCAGCTTAGGTGGGGGGATGAAAGATACGCAGTATTTT	CASSLGGGMKDTQYF
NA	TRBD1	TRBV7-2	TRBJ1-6	TGTGCCAGCAGCCCGACCCTCTTCAGGGACAGCTCCTATAATTCACCCCTCCACTTT	CASSPTLFRDSSYNSPLHF
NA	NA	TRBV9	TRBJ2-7	TGTGCCAGCAGCGCCTCCCCCGATTGGGTCCACGAGCAGTACTTC	CASSASPDWVHEQYF
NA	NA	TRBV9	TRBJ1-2	TGTGCCAGCAGCGTAGAAAGCGGGGGTGTACTAGGCTATGGCTACACCTTC	CASSVESGGVLGYGYTF
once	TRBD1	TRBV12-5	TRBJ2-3	TGTGCTAGTGGGCCGGGACAGGGCGAAGATACGCAGTATTTT	CASGPGQGEDTQYF
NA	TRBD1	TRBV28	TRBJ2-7	TGTGCCAGCAGCCAACGAACAGGGGCTATATCCTACGAGCAGTACTTC	CASSQRTGAISYEQYF
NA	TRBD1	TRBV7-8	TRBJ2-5	TGTGCCAGCAGCTCTCAGGGGGCAGAGACCCAGTACTTC	CASSSQGAETQYF
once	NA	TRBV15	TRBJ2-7	TGTGCCACCAGCAGAGATAGAGTGGGGGACGAGCAGTACTTC	CATSRDRVGDEQYF